The TCR beta chain described here comes from a study of T cell responses to AZD1222 COVID-19 vaccine. Trimming removed 0 bases from V and 2 bases from J, with 10 bases in between. The germline CDR1 and CDR2 sequences are KGHSH and LQKENI. The CDR3 is made up of 15 amino acids. Generated by immunoSEQ multiplex PCR, the TCRdb table keeps only in-frame clones and is missing some. The table includes fewer than 90,000 clones, about 82% detected once. The sequences come from peripheral blood, collected 28 days after the second AZD1222 dose. The clonotype originates from an adult who received the AZD1222 COVID-19 vaccine. The rearrangement joins TRBV18 to TRBJ1-1; the D gene is possibly TRBD1 (6 bases). For the CDR3, the DNA is TGTGCCAGCTCACCACCCGCGGGGGCTAACACTGAAGCTTTCTTT. Translated: CASSPPAGANTEAFF.